What follows is one T cell receptor beta chain and its context. The sample is drawn from a study of cytomegalovirus exposure and HLA in healthy donors. A multiplex PCR was run with 60 Vbeta primers and 13 Jbeta primers. Here immunoSEQ multiplex PCR was the method, and the copy in TCRdb shows in-frame clones only, minus some. The table has about 59,000 clones, roughly 80% seen once. This CDR3 is 13 amino acids long. V dropped 4 bases and J dropped 6 bases, with 14 bases sitting between them. CDR1 is SGHDT and CDR2 is YYEEEE in the germline V gene. The receptor was isolated from a woman between 40 and 55 years old in good health and CMV-seronegative. The sample comprised PBMCs. The chain recombines TRBV5-6 with TRBJ2-7; D is perhaps TRBD1 (6 bases). DNA of the CDR3: TGTGCCAGCAGCCCGACGTCGACAGGCGAGCAGTACTTC. Its protein is CASSPTSTGEQYF.